This T cell receptor (beta chain) was sequenced during a study of blood T cell repertoires in COVID-19. The wider study: From the United States, Italy and Spain came samples of acute and convalescent COVID-19. The cDNA or gDNA used as material had been derived from T cells, B-cell-depleted T cells, or PBMCs.

In the authors' workflow: Reference gene primers were amplified, and this amplification served to estimate nucleated cell counts. The table came from immunoSEQ multiplex PCR; TCRdb's copy has only in-frame clones and leaves some out. That table supplies the V and J calls and clone size; D and trimming were determined from the DNA. The sample consists of approximately 350,000 clones, 75% to 90% of them appearing once. Trimming at V came to 5 bases and at J to 4 bases, leaving 5 bases not matched to a gene. Germline assignment: CDR1 MNHEY and CDR2 SVGEGT. The CDR3 has 14 amino acids. Seattle participants joined during active infection and were tracked over time.

The material sequenced was peripheral blood. The rearrangement links TRBV6-2 or TRBV6-3 to TRBJ2-5; 9 bases map to TRBD2. The receptor was isolated from a woman aged 55-69 years with COVID-19, enrolled during active disease. The CDR3 is CASSLSGGGETQYF. As DNA, the CDR3 is TGTGCCAGCAGTCTTAGCGGGGGTGGAGAGACCCAGTACTTC.